The clone carrying this T cell receptor (beta chain) was detected once. The antigen is unknown. The source of the sample is a study of blood T cells in healthy people across ages. Across the whole study: Every two T cells gave about one barcoded beta molecule via template switching. Whole-study findings and limits: Not knowing donor CMV status may have confounded expanded clonotype changes. TCR beta diversity, measured per million T cells, fell in a roughly linear way with age. From one million sequenced T cells, diversity estimates were lower bounds.

Through a sample-barcoded 5' primer and a J-beta primer mix, a second PCR was run for roughly 7 to 12 cycles. TCRdb called the 5' RACE reads again in MiXCR, with one record for every CDR3 protein. In the table there are some 900,000 distinct CDR3 sequences, approximately 49% of which are singletons. The sequencing sample was made of blood. This sequence originates from a man between 25 and 39 years old in good health.

The DNA for the CDR3 is TGTGCCAGCATCATAGACAGGGGGAACACTGAAGCTTTCTTT. Protein sequence: CASIIDRGNTEAFF. The chain combines TRBV7-8 with TRBJ1-1; 8 bases align to TRBD1. This CDR3 spans 14 amino acids. After removal of 7 bases from V and 1 base from J, the junction contained 5 bases not matched to a gene. Germline-derived CDR1 and CDR2 are SGHVS and FQNEAQ.